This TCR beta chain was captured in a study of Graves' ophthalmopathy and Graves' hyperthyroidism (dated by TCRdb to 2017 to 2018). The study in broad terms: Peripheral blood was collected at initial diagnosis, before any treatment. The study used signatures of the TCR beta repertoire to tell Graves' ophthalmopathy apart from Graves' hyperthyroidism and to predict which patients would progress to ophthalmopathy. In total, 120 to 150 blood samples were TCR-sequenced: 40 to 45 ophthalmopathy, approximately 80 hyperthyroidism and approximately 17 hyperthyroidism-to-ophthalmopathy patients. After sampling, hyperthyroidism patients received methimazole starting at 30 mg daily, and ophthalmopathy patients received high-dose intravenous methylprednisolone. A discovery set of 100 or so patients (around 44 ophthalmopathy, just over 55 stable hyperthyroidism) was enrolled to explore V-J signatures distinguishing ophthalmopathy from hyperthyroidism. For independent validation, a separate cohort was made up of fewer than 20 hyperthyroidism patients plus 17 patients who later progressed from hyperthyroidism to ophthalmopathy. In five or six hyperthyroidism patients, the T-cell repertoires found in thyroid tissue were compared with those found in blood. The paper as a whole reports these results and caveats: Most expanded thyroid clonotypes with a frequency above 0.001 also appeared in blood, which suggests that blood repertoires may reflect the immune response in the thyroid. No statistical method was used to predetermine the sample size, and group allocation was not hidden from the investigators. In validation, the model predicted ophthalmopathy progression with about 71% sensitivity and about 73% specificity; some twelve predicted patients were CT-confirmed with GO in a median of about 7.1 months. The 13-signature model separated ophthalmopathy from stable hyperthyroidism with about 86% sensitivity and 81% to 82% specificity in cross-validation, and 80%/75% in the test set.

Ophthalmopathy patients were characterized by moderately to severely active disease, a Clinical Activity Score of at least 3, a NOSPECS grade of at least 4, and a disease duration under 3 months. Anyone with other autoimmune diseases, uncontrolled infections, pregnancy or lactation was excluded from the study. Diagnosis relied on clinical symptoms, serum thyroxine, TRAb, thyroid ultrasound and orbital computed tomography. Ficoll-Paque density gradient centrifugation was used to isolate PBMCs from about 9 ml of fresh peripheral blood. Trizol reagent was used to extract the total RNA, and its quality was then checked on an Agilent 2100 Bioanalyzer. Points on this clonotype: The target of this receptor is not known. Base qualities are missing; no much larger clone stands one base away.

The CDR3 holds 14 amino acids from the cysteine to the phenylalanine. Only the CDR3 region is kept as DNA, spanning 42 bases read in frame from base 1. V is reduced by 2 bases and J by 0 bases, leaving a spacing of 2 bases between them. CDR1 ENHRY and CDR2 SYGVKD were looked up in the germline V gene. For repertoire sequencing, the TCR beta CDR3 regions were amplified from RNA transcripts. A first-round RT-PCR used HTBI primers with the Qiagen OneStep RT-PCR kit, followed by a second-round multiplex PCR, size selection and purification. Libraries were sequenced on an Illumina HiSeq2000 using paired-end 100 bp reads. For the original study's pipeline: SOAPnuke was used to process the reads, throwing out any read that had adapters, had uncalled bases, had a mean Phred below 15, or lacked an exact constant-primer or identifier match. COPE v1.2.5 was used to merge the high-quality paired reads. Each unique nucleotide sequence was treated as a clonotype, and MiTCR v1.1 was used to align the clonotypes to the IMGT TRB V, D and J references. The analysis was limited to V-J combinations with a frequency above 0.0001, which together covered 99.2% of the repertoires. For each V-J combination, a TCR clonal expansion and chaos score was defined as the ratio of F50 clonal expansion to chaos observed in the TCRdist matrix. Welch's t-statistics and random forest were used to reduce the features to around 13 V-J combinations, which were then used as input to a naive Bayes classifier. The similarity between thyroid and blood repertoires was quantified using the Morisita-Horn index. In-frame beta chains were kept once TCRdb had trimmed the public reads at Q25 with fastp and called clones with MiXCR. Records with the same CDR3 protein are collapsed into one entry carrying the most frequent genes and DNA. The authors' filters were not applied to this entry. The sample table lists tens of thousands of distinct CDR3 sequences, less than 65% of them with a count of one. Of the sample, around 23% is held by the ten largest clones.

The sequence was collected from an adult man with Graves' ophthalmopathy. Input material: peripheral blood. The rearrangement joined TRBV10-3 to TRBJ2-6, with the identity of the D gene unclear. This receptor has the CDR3 CAISEGSGANVLTF. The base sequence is TGTGCCATCAGTGAGGGCTCTGGGGCCAACGTCCTGACTTTC.